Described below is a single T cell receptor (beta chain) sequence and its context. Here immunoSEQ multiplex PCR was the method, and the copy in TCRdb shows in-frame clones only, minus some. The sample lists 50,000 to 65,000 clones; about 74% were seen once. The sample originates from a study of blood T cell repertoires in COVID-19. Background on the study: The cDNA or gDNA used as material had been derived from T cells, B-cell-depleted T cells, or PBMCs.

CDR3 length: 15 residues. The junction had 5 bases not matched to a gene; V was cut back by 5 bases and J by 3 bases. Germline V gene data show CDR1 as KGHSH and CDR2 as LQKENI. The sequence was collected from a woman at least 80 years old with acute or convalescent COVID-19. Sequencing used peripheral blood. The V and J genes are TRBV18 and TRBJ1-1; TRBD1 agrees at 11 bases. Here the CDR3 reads CASSTPGQGDTEAFF. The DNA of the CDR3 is TGTGCCAGCTCAACTCCGGGACAGGGGGACACTGAAGCTTTCTTT.